This entry concerns a single T cell receptor beta chain. Its antigen remains unknown. The sample belongs to a study of breast tumors, draining lymph nodes, adjacent tissues. Study findings and constraints: Most tumor T cells seemingly derive from lymph node, then expand in tumor. The lymph node origin of tumor T cells was framed as consistent with a hypothesis, not demonstrated.

The CDR3 consists of 16 residues. Trimming took 6 bases from V and 7 from J; bases not matched to a gene: 12. Germline CDR1 and CDR2: WSHSY and SAAADI. Axillary draining lymph nodes of breast cancer patients supplied the node samples. In TCRdb, the multiplex PCR reads were re-called with MiXCR into one record per CDR3 protein. Of over 250,000 distinct CDR3 sequences in the sample, under 35% were seen once. The clonotype originates from a female donor with breast cancer. Some clones in this sample may be carry-over from other donors' samples. The chain combines TRBV10-2 with TRBJ1-4; TRBD1 aligns across 9 bases. The sample was axillary lymph node tissue. The CDR3 reads CASRLPRDRVGEKLFF. CDR3 sequence (DNA): TGCGCCAGCAGACTACCCCGGGACAGGGTCGGTGAAAAACTGTTTTTT.